Following are 12 T cell receptor beta chains from one sample sequenced in a study of blood T cell repertoires in COVID-19. Repertoires were generated with immunoSEQ multiplex PCR, while TCRdb's copy carries only in-frame clones and drops some. There are about 70,000 clones in the sample; around 87% occur only once, and 12% lies in the top ten. Input material: peripheral blood. The receptors were gathered from a human donor in a cohort sampled during active COVID-19.

This chain joins TRBV5-5 and TRBJ2-3, with D maybe TRBD2 (6 bases). Per germline, CDR1 SGHKS and CDR2 YYEKEE (reference sequence). The length of the CDR3 is 16 residues. V lost 0 bases to trimming and J lost 2 bases, with 13 bases between them. CDR3 loop: CASSLEGWGDTDTQYF. The CDR3 coding sequence is TGTGCCAGCAGCTTGGAGGGTTGGGGGGACACAGATACGCAGTATTTT.

J is TRBJ2-7 and V is TRBV7-9, with D unclear. Per the germline V gene, CDR1 is SEHNR and CDR2 is FQNEAQ (reference sequence). V shed 6 bases and J shed 3 bases, with 15 bases lying between them. The CDR3 runs to 14 residues. The CDR3 loop reads CASSPVRSGYEQYF. CDR3 sequence (DNA): TGTGCCAGCAGTCCGGTTCGGTCGGGCTACGAGCAGTACTTC.

This clone was counted once. Written as DNA, the CDR3 is TGTGCCAGCAGCTTACTCCCCGGGAACACTGAAGCTTTCTTT. Protein sequence: CASSLLPGNTEAFF. This sequence joins TRBV7-9 and TRBJ1-1; no clear D gene. V lost 2 bases and J lost 1, with 8 bases in between. Germline V gives CDR1 SEHNR, CDR2 FQNEAQ (reference sequence). This CDR3 is built from 14 residues.

The rearrangement joins TRBV2 to TRBJ2-7; 9 bases line up with TRBD1. Germline V gene data show CDR1 as SNHLY and CDR2 as FYNNEI. V lost 6 bases, J lost 2 bases, and 5 bases stayed unmatched. The CDR3 extends over 14 amino acids. The CDR3 is CASRTRTGAYEQYF. The DNA of the CDR3 is TGTGCCAGCAGGACAAGGACAGGGGCCTACGAGCAGTACTTC.

This clone was recorded once. The genes are TRBV10-3 and TRBJ2-7, with 9 nucleotides matching TRBD1. Losses at the gene ends were 5 bases for V and 1 base for J; bases not matched to a gene: 6. This CDR3 region has 15 residues. Germline values: CDR1 ENHRY, CDR2 SYGVKD. CDR3 region: CAISRNRGQSYEQYF. CDR3 in DNA: TGTGCCATCAGTAGAAACAGGGGGCAATCCTACGAGCAGTACTTC.

This chain connects TRBV7-8 to TRBJ1-2; tentatively, D is TRBD1 (6 bases). Trimming shortened V by 1 base and J by 1 base, and 10 bases separated the two germline ends. The germline gives CDR1 SGHVS, CDR2 FQNEAQ. The CDR3 length is 15 residues. DNA of the CDR3: TGTGCCAGCAGCTTAGTTTCAGGGGTTAACTATGGCTACACCTTC. It specifies CASSLVSGVNYGYTF.

V gene TRBV10-3 combines with J gene TRBJ1-4; D gene ambiguous. Trimming stripped 5 bases from V and 8 bases from J, with 18 bases between. Germline V gene data show CDR1 as ENHRY and CDR2 as SYGVKD. There are 15 residues in the CDR3. The CDR3 DNA sequence: TGTGCCATCAGTCTAGAGCCCGGCCCAAGGGAAAAACTGTTTTTT. It yields the protein CAISLEPGPREKLFF.

This clone has only a few counts. This sequence joins TRBV6-5 and TRBJ1-6; TRBD1 might be the D (6 bases). V was trimmed by 5 bases and J by 9 bases, leaving 14 bases between them. Per germline, CDR1 MNHEY and CDR2 SVGAGI. This CDR3 region has 14 residues. As DNA, the CDR3 is TGTGCCAGCAGTAGCGTGGGAGGGGGTTCACCCCTCCACTTT. Amino acid sequence: CASSSVGGGSPLHF.

The rearrangement joins TRBV6-2 or TRBV6-3 to TRBJ2-1; D gene ambiguous. Germline loops: CDR1 MNHEY, CDR2 SVGEGT. V lost 6 bases to trimming and J lost 4 bases, with 7 bases between them. This CDR3 comprises 12 residues. The CDR3 coding sequence is TGTGCCAGCAGCCGCGCGTACAATGAGCAGTTCTTC. It codes for CASSRAYNEQFF.

The rearrangement uses TRBV6-6 and TRBJ1-3; D might be TRBD1 (5 bases). Germline-derived CDR1 and CDR2 are MNHNY and SVGAGI (reference sequence). The V and J ends lost 6 bases and 0 bases respectively, with 15 bases between them. This CDR3 has 16 residues. CDR3 coding DNA: TGTGCCAGCAGCAACAGGATCCCTAACTCTGGAAACACCATATATTTT. This translates into CASSNRIPNSGNTIYF.

This clone came up many times. CDR3 region: CAWSSRQGNSPLHF. The CDR3 DNA follows: TGTGCCTGGAGTTCTCGACAGGGGAATTCACCCCTCCACTTT. This chain links TRBV30 with TRBJ1-6, with TRBD1 identical over 8 bases. CDR3 size: 14 residues. Germline lookup yields CDR1 GTSNPN and CDR2 SVGIG (reference sequence). With V trimmed by 2 bases and J by 7 bases, 4 bases remained unmatched.

The chain uses TRBV15 and TRBJ2-3, with 10 nucleotides matching TRBD2. This CDR3 comprises 13 residues. The J segment lost 5 bases and the V segment lost 6 bases, leaving 2 bases of the junction unmatched. Germline V gives CDR1 LNHNV, CDR2 YYDKDF (reference sequence). This CDR3 reads CATSLAGVDTQYF. The CDR3 DNA is TGTGCCACCAGTCTAGCGGGGGTAGATACGCAGTATTTT.